This T cell receptor beta chain originates from a study of blood T cell repertoires in COVID-19. Study background: Specimens from acute and convalescent COVID-19 originated in the United States, Italy and Spain. PBMCs, B-cell-depleted T cells, or T cells were the source of the cDNA or gDNA that made up the material.

The V end lost 5 bases, the J end lost 5 bases, and 12 bases lay between the germline ends. Germline CDR1 and CDR2: SGHVS and FNYEAQ. The CDR3 extends over 13 amino acids. In the authors' workflow: Reference gene primers were amplified, and this amplification served to estimate nucleated cell counts. The repertoire was sequenced with immunoSEQ multiplex PCR; TCRdb's copy has only in-frame clones and lacks some. V, J and clone size reflect that table, while D and trimming were determined from the DNA. In the table there are a few hundred thousand clones, about 87% of which are singletons. The V gene is TRBV7-6, the J gene TRBJ2-5; the D gene is possibly TRBD1 (6 bases). The sequence was collected from a human donor in a cohort sampled during active COVID-19. Sequencing was performed on peripheral blood. Here the CDR3 reads CASSLTGWETQYF. The CDR3 DNA sequence: TGTGCCAGCAGCCTAACAGGGTGGGAGACCCAGTACTTC.